These T cell receptor beta chains were read from a single sample in a study of CD8 T cells in Susac syndrome. Using its own MiXCR run on the immunoSEQ multiplex PCR reads, TCRdb lists one record per CDR3 protein. The sample has some 97,000 distinct CDR3 sequences; about 95% are singletons. The sample taken for sequencing was CD8+ T cells from PBMCs. These TCRs come from a human donor with Susac syndrome. The CDR3 runs from the conserved cysteine through the conserved F or W. Each record gives: J gene, CDR3 length, V gene, CDR3 protein.

J: TRBJ2-7; length: 15; V: TRBV15; CDR3: CATSSTGRGAYEQYF
J: TRBJ1-6; length: 16; V: TRBV5-6; CDR3: CASSLGGSTYNSPLHF
J: TRBJ2-5; length: 17; V: TRBV20-1; CDR3: CSANRLTSGRLQETQYF
J: TRBJ2-1; length: 12; V: TRBV5-1; CDR3: CASSLLANEQFF
J: TRBJ2-5; length: 14; V: TRBV4-1; CDR3: CASSPRGGVETQYF
J: TRBJ1-6; length: 15; V: TRBV25-1; CDR3: CASSEYGTLNSPLHF
J: TRBJ2-7; length: 14; V: TRBV23-1; CDR3: CASSQFGLTYEQYF
J: TRBJ2-7; length: 12; V: TRBV29-1; CDR3: CSAPTGHYEQYF
J: TRBJ2-2; length: 12; V: TRBV12-5; CDR3: CASGLGPGELFF
J: TRBJ2-6; length: 15; V: TRBV7-3; CDR3: CASSQLGSGANVLTF
J: TRBJ1-1; length: 11; V: TRBV7-9; CDR3: CASSPGYEAFF
J: TRBJ2-3; length: 16; V: TRBV20-1; CDR3: CSAREIAAWGTDTQYF
J: TRBJ1-2; length: 14; V: TRBV9; CDR3: CASSPGGGLYGYTF
J: TRBJ1-1; length: 16; V: TRBV25-1; CDR3: CASSETTNRMNTEAFF
J: TRBJ2-3; length: 13; V: TRBV29-1; CDR3: CSVEPRSTDTQYF
J: TRBJ2-2; length: 14; V: TRBV29-1; CDR3: CSVDTGGPVGELFF
J: TRBJ2-7; length: 14; V: TRBV3-1; CDR3: CASSQDWSSYEQYF
J: TRBJ2-5; length: 17; V: TRBV3-1; CDR3: CASSQGPAGGAQETQYF
J: TRBJ1-1; length: 14; V: TRBV7-6; CDR3: CASSLADGSTEAFF
J: TRBJ1-5; length: 16; V: TRBV20-1; CDR3: CSAENRDRGGNQPQHF
J: TRBJ2-6; length: 14; V: TRBV27; CDR3: CASSMRTGANVLTF
J: TRBJ2-1; length: 12; V: TRBV28; CDR3: CASSLGPIGQFF
J: TRBJ2-7; length: 14; V: TRBV20-1; CDR3: CSARAADRAYEQYF
J: TRBJ1-1; length: 14; V: TRBV6-5; CDR3: CASSYDGGPTEAFF
J: TRBJ2-1; length: 15; V: TRBV11-2; CDR3: CASSPRGRGYNEQFF
J: TRBJ2-5; length: 13; V: TRBV6-5; CDR3: CASSYSGGETQYF
J: TRBJ1-2; length: 11; V: TRBV20-1; CDR3: CSARNNYGYTF
J: TRBJ1-1; length: 13; V: TRBV24-1; CDR3: CATSDYGGTEAFF
J: TRBJ1-3; length: 14; V: TRBV6-5; CDR3: CASRVQGAGNTIYF
J: TRBJ2-3; length: 17; V: TRBV29-1; CDR3: CSVGLRGRPSSTDTQYF
J: TRBJ2-1; length: 12; V: TRBV29-1; CDR3: CSVWGESNEQFF
J: TRBJ2-1; length: 16; V: TRBV9; CDR3: CASSVGGGSSYNEQFF
J: TRBJ2-1; length: 15; V: TRBV19; CDR3: CASSTLSDGPNEQFF
J: TRBJ1-1; length: 12; V: TRBV29-1; CDR3: CSVGGQNTEAFF
J: TRBJ1-1; length: 11; V: TRBV24-1; CDR3: CATRTSTEAFF
J: TRBJ1-3; length: 12; V: TRBV4-1; CDR3: CASSPSGDTIYF
J: TRBJ2-5; length: 11; V: TRBV28; CDR3: CSSGRAKTQYF
J: TRBJ2-7; length: 13; V: TRBV15; CDR3: CATSRDRGVEQYF
J: TRBJ2-3; length: 14; V: TRBV23-1; CDR3: CASSQTSSTDTQYF
J: TRBJ1-2; length: 17; V: TRBV23-1; CDR3: CASSQTAQGPKVDGYTF
J: TRBJ2-7; length: 13; V: TRBV5-6; CDR3: CASSSDPGYEQYF
J: TRBJ1-1; length: 13; V: TRBV3-1; CDR3: CASSEQGRTEAFF
J: TRBJ2-1; length: 13; V: TRBV29-1; CDR3: CSGQTASYNEQFF
J: TRBJ1-3; length: 13; V: TRBV7-3; CDR3: CASSLAPLNTIYF
J: TRBJ2-5; length: 17; V: TRBV7-9; CDR3: CASSLAQRVAGQETQYF
J: TRBJ1-1; length: 12; V: TRBV29-1; CDR3: CSVENPNTEAFF
J: TRBJ2-3; length: 15; V: TRBV5-1; CDR3: CASSGGTPSTDTQYF
J: TRBJ2-5; length: 19; V: TRBV12-3/TRBV12-4; CDR3: CASSLATWASGLSVGTQYF
J: TRBJ2-1; length: 15; V: TRBV9; CDR3: CASSLSGESSNEQFF
J: TRBJ2-5; length: 16; V: TRBV5-1; CDR3: CASSLSSGRAWETQYF
J: TRBJ1-2; length: 14; V: TRBV5-6; CDR3: CASSSPGTGVGYTF
J: TRBJ2-1; length: 13; V: TRBV6-5; CDR3: CASSYSARNEQFF
J: TRBJ2-5; length: 12; V: TRBV6-5; CDR3: CASSGLGETQYF